The 10 T cell receptor beta chains below were found in one sample sequenced in a study of response to subunit inactivated influenza vaccine. Using its own MiXCR run on the RT-PCR reads, TCRdb lists one record per CDR3 protein. The table lists roughly 500,000 distinct CDR3 sequences, approximately 17% of them singletons, with around 3% in the top ten. The sample in question was CD4+ T cells sorted from PBMCs, obtained 23 to 25 months after vaccination. These receptors were taken from a man aged 45 to 75 who received an inactivated influenza vaccine.

This clonotype was observed a few times. This chain uses TRBV6-5 with TRBJ1-1; D may be TRBD1 (6 bases). This CDR3 comprises 17 residues. Germline-derived CDR1 and CDR2 are MNHEY and SVGAGI. V was trimmed by 2 bases and J by 4 bases, leaving 20 bases between them. The CDR3 DNA follows: TGTGCCAGCAGTTACCGTACGCAACAGGGTTACGGCACTGAAGCTTTCTTT. Its translation is CASSYRTQQGYGTEAFF.

This chain connects TRBV20-1 to TRBJ2-7, with D possibly being TRBD1 (5 bases). The CDR3 length is 13 residues. Germline V gene sequence: CDR1 DFQATT, CDR2 SNEGSKA (reference sequence). The ends were cut back, 1 base at V and 0 bases at J, with 7 bases in the middle. The CDR3 region has the DNA TGCAGTGCTAGAGGCGACAGCTCCTACGAGCAGTACTTC. It codes for CSARGDSSYEQYF.

This clonotype has a handful of counts. The gene calls are TRBV5-1 and TRBJ2-1, with 7 bases fitting TRBD2. Germline V gives CDR1 SGHRS, CDR2 YFSETQ. The J segment lost 9 bases and the V segment lost 4 bases, leaving 13 bases of the junction unmatched. This CDR3 region has 15 residues. CDR3 in DNA: TGCGCCAGCAGCGGCGAGGGGCGAAGGGAGGGTGAGCAGTTCTTC. Translated, it gives CASSGEGRREGEQFF. The full variable domain, its missing parts supplied by reference TRBV5-1 and TRBJ2-1, is KAGVTQTPRYLIKTRGQQVTLSCSPISGHRSVSWYQQTPGQGLQFLFEYFSETQRNKGNFPGRFSGRQFSNSRSEMNVSTLELGDSALYLCASSGEGRREGEQFFGPGTRLTVL.

The rearrangement uses TRBV20-1 and TRBJ2-5; a possible D gene is TRBD2 (5 bases). CDR3 size: 14 residues. Germline-derived CDR1 and CDR2 are DFQATT and SNEGSKA (reference sequence). V was shortened by 0 bases and J by 5 bases, with 13 bases between the two germline ends. CDR3 bases: TGCAGTGCTAGAGATCCGAAGGGAGCGGAGACCCAGTACTTC. As protein: CSARDPKGAETQYF.

V gene TRBV10-3 combines with J gene TRBJ2-2; D call uncertain. CDR3 size: 12 residues. The germline gives CDR1 ENHRY, CDR2 SYGVKD. V was pared by 5 bases and J by 2 bases, with 3 bases between. The chain's CDR3 is CAISPNTGELFF. Written as DNA, the CDR3 is TGTGCCATCAGTCCTAACACCGGGGAGCTGTTTTTT.

The genes are TRBV30 and TRBJ2-3, with D maybe TRBD1 (5 bases). V was pared by 4 bases and J by 5 bases, with 16 bases between. CDR1 is GTSNPN and CDR2 is SVGIG in the germline V gene (reference sequence). This CDR3 contains 14 residues. The CDR3 is CAWTPGSLRDTQYF. CDR3 DNA: TGTGCCTGGACGCCAGGGTCCCTTAGAGATACGCAGTATTTT.

V usage is TRBV7-9 and J usage is TRBJ1-2; D gene ambiguous. Deletions cut 1 base from V and 2 bases from J, with 11 bases between. Germline CDR1 reads SEHNR; CDR2 reads FQNEAQ (reference sequence). This CDR3 contains 15 residues. For the CDR3, the DNA is TGTGCCAGCAGCTTAGAGGGCTTCACGAACTATGGCTACACCTTC. This sequence encodes CASSLEGFTNYGYTF. Drawing the rest from reference TRBV7-9 and TRBJ1-2, the complete variable domain is DTGVSQNPRHKITKRGQNVTFRCDPISEHNRLYWYRQTLGQGPEFLTYFQNEAQLEKSRLLSDRFSAERPKGSFSTLEIQRTEQGDSAMYLCASSLEGFTNYGYTFGSGTRLTVV.

There are a few counts of this clonotype. The chain employs TRBV5-4 and TRBJ2-5; 9 nucleotides align to TRBD2. The junction had 2 bases not matched to a gene; V was cut back by 5 bases and J by 3 bases. Germline V gives CDR1 SGHNT, CDR2 YYREEE (reference sequence). This CDR3 contains 13 residues. In DNA form, the CDR3 reads TGTGCCAGCAGTCGACTAGCGGAAGAGACCCAGTACTTC. This codes for CASSRLAEETQYF.

The chain employs TRBV6-4 and TRBJ2-2; 8 nucleotides align to TRBD2. The ends lost 4 bases at V and 1 base at J; junction bases unmatched: 2. Germline values: CDR1 MRHNA, CDR2 SNTAGT. This CDR3 comprises 15 residues. The CDR3 nucleotides read TGTGCCAGCAGTGCCCTAGCGGGGAACACCGGGGAGCTGTTTTTT. Amino acid sequence: CASSALAGNTGELFF.

The rearrangement joins TRBV12-3 or TRBV12-4 to TRBJ1-3; D unclear. The CDR3 extends over 14 amino acids. V was shortened by 3 bases and J by 0 bases, with 6 bases between the two germline ends. The CDR3 is CASSFASSGNTIYF. The DNA of the CDR3 is TGTGCCAGCAGTTTCGCCTCCTCTGGAAACACCATATATTTT.